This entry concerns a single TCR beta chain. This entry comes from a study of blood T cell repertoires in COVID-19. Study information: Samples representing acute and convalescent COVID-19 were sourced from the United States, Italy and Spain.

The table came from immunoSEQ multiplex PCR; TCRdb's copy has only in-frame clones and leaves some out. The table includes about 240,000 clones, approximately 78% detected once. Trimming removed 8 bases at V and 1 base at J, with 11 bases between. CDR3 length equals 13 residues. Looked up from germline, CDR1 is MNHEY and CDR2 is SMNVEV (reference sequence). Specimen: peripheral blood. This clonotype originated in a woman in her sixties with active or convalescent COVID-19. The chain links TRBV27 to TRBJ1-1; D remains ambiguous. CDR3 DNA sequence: TGTGCCAGCGCCCTAGTAGGGAACACTGAAGCTTTCTTT. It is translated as CASALVGNTEAFF.